The 5 T cell receptor beta chains reported below all come from one sample, sequenced in a study of cytomegalovirus exposure and HLA in healthy donors. Both 60 Vbeta primers and 13 Jbeta primers went into the PCR. Repertoires were generated with immunoSEQ multiplex PCR, while TCRdb's copy carries only in-frame clones and drops some. The sample records approximately 160,000 clones, 65% to 80% being singletons. The sequencing input was PBMCs. The source of these receptors is a young man in good health and CMV-seropositive.

This rearrangement joins TRBV5-1 to TRBJ2-5; 7 bases fit TRBD1. CDR3 length equals 15 residues. In germline, CDR1 is SGHRS, CDR2 YFSETQ. The V segment lost 0 bases and the J segment 4 bases; nucleotides outside the gene matches: 6. The CDR3: CASSLDKGAGETQYF. The CDR3 DNA follows: TGCGCCAGCAGCTTGGATAAGGGGGCGGGAGAGACCCAGTACTTC.

The rearrangement joins TRBV28 to TRBJ1-1; 7 positions agree with TRBD1. This CDR3 region has 14 residues. V dropped 8 bases and J dropped 9; count of bases not matched to a gene: 15. Germline V gives CDR1 MDHEN, CDR2 SYDVKM. CDR3 sequence: CASDAPDRPPQAFF. CDR3 nucleotides: TGTGCCAGCGATGCTCCGGACAGGCCTCCTCAAGCTTTCTTT.

V usage is TRBV6-1 and J usage is TRBJ1-3; the D gene is possibly TRBD1 (5 bases). The ends were cut back, 4 bases at V and 0 bases at J, with 10 bases in the middle. There are 15 residues in the CDR3. Germline CDR1 and CDR2: MNHNS and SASEGT. Here the CDR3 DNA reads TGTGCCAGCAGTGCAGGCGGGACCTCTGGAAACACCATATATTTT. Protein sequence: CASSAGGTSGNTIYF.

The chain carries TRBV30 and TRBJ1-2, with 9 nucleotides matching TRBD1. Germline-derived CDR1 and CDR2 are GTSNPN and SVGIG (reference sequence). V gave up 8 bases and J gave up 5 bases; unmatched junction bases: 12. The CDR3 has 14 residues. The CDR3 bases are TGTGCCCGCCGGGACAGGGCTATAATTTATGGCTACACCTTC. Translated, it gives CARRDRAIIYGYTF.

The chain links TRBV29-1 to TRBJ1-1, with D tentatively TRBD1 (6 bases). The CDR3 totals 11 residues. Trimming took 6 bases from V and 3 from J, leaving 8 bases between them. Germline-derived CDR1 and CDR2 are SQVTM and ANQGSEA. CDR3 protein: CSVEGDTEAFF. CDR3 DNA: TGCAGCGTCGAGGGGGACACTGAAGCTTTCTTT.